Below, 3 T cell receptor beta chains from the same sample are listed, as sequenced in a study of blood T cell repertoires in COVID-19. TCRdb's copy holds only in-frame clones and misses some; the assay was immunoSEQ multiplex PCR. The sample has fewer than 250,000 clones; about 88% are singletons. Specimen: peripheral blood. The source of these receptors is a man aged 25-40 years with acute or convalescent COVID-19.

With respect to this clone: Relative to the germline gene, one junction end is altered; a read error may explain this. The V and J genes are TRBV5-1 and TRBJ1-2; the match to TRBD1 covers 8 bases. CDR1 SGHRS and CDR2 YFSETQ come from the germline V gene. This CDR3 spans 13 amino acids. The CDR3, as DNA: TGCGCCAGCAGCTTAAACAGGGGGACCGACTTTTACTTC. It codes for CASSLNRGTDFYF.

This clone was recorded only once. V and J are TRBV6-6 and TRBJ1-5; D is unclear. The CDR3 loop spans 16 amino acids. The ends were cut back, 5 bases at V and 7 bases at J, with 21 bases in the middle. Germline CDR1 and CDR2: MNHNY and SVGAGI (reference sequence). The CDR3 region has the DNA TGTGCCAGCAGTCCCCAGGACGGAGGTCAAATCCAGCCCCAGCATTTT. Translation gives CASSPQDGGQIQPQHF.

This clone was counted between two and nine times. The V call is TRBV2, the J call TRBJ1-5; D might be TRBD1 (6 bases). Trimming stripped 5 bases from V and 0 bases from J, with 8 bases between. The length of the CDR3 is 14 residues. From germline, CDR1 is SNHLY and CDR2 FYNNEI. The CDR3 loop is CASSRQVSNQPQHF. In DNA, the CDR3 is TGTGCCAGCAGTCGACAGGTTAGCAATCAGCCCCAGCATTTT.